Listed below are T cell receptor beta chains from one sample, sequenced in a study of cytomegalovirus exposure and HLA in healthy donors. Method: immunoSEQ multiplex PCR; TCRdb's copy keeps in-frame clones and lacks some. Altogether fewer than 200,000 clones are present, over 75% being singletons, with the ten largest covering less than 0.65%. The sample comprised PBMCs. The receptors shown here come from a woman aged 45-65 years in good health and CMV-seronegative. Each CDR3 is given with its conserved first and last residue. The D gene is left open where the match is weak. Some rows have no size entry. The others give once, few or many, or a class for an expanded clone.

D	J	V	size	DNA	CDR3
TRBD1	TRBJ1-2	TRBV28	few	TGTGCCAGCAGTTTGTCCGGGACAGGGGTTGGCTACACCTTC	CASSLSGTGVGYTF
TRBD2	TRBJ2-1	TRBV29-1	few	TGCAGCGTTCGGCGGGGGAGCTCCTACAATGAGCAGTTCTTC	CSVRRGSSYNEQFF
TRBD1	TRBJ2-7	TRBV7-9	.	TGTGCCAGCAGCTTGGGACAGGGGAATTGGAACGAGCAGTACTTC	CASSLGQGNWNEQYF
.	TRBJ2-5	TRBV19	few	TGTGCCAGTAGTATTATGACAGCAGAGACCCAGTACTTC	CASSIMTAETQYF
.	TRBJ1-5	TRBV7-3	.	TGTGCCAGCAGCTCGAGGGAGAATCAGCCCCAGCATTTT	CASSSRENQPQHF
.	TRBJ2-7	TRBV5-4	once	TGTGCCAGCACCAACTCCTACGAGCAGTACTTC	CASTNSYEQYF
.	TRBJ1-1	TRBV4-1	.	TGCGCCAGCAGCCAAGAGCGGGTAAAGCGCACTGAAGCTTTCTTT	CASSQERVKRTEAFF
TRBD2	TRBJ2-3	TRBV28	.	TGTGCCAGCAGAGACGCCGGGACTACCAGCACAGATACGCAGTATTTT	CASRDAGTTSTDTQYF
TRBD2	TRBJ2-7	TRBV27	.	TGTGCCAGCAGTTTATTCGCGACTAGCGGGTGGAACGAGCAGTACTTC	CASSLFATSGWNEQYF
.	TRBJ2-2	TRBV7-3	.	TGTGCCAGCAGCTTAGGAGACAGGCTGACCGGGGAGCTGTTTTTT	CASSLGDRLTGELFF
TRBD2	TRBJ2-7	TRBV4-1	.	TGCGCCAGCAGCCAACGCGGGGAGGGCGGGGAGCAGTACTTC	CASSQRGEGGEQYF
.	TRBJ2-5	TRBV7-9	.	TGTGCCAGCAGCCTAAGTCCGGGACACCTCCAAGAGACCCAGTACTTC	CASSLSPGHLQETQYF
.	TRBJ2-2	TRBV11-3	.	TGTGCCAGCAGCCATGGGGGCGGCTACACCGGGGAGCTGTTTTTT	CASSHGGGYTGELFF
.	TRBJ1-3	TRBV4-1	.	TGCGCCAGCAGCCAAGCCGTAGGAGGCGGAAACACCATATATTTT	CASSQAVGGGNTIYF
.	TRBJ2-5	TRBV27	.	TGTGCCAGCAGTAGGGGTATGGTGGGGCAAGAGACCCAGTACTTC	CASSRGMVGQETQYF
.	TRBJ2-5	TRBV19	.	TGTGCCAGTAGTATACAGGGGTCGCCTCTTGGGACCCAGTACTTC	CASSIQGSPLGTQYF
TRBD1	TRBJ1-4	TRBV7-9	.	TGTGCCAGCAGCTGGGGGACAGGTGAAACTAATGAAAAACTGTTTTTT	CASSWGTGETNEKLFF
TRBD1	TRBJ1-1	TRBV11-2	.	TGTGCCAGCAGCAGACAGGGCAATACGGCTTTCTTT	CASSRQGNTAFF
.	TRBJ2-1	TRBV10-3	once	TGTGCCATCAGGCAGAACAATGAGCAGTTCTTC	CAIRQNNEQFF
.	TRBJ1-5	TRBV28	few	TGTGCCAGCAGTTTAGTGGACTTAGGGGGGGGGCAGCCCCAGCATTTT	CASSLVDLGGGQPQHF
TRBD1	TRBJ2-5	TRBV6-1	.	TGTGCCAGCAGAACCACAGGGGCAGAGACCCAGTACTTC	CASRTTGAETQYF
TRBD1	TRBJ2-3	TRBV7-2	.	TGTGCCAGCAGCGGGGGACAGGGAGATACGCAGTATTTT	CASSGGQGDTQYF
TRBD2	TRBJ2-2	TRBV7-9	few	TGTGCCAGCAGCTTAGCCGGGACTAGCGGTTCCGGGGAGCTGTTTTTT	CASSLAGTSGSGELFF
TRBD2	TRBJ2-2	TRBV10-3	.	TGTGCCATCAGTGACGACCGCGGGGGATCCGGGGAGCTGTTTTTT	CAISDDRGGSGELFF
.	TRBJ2-3	TRBV7-2	.	TGTGCCAGCAGCGCTGACTTGGGAGATACGCAGTATTTT	CASSADLGDTQYF
.	TRBJ2-5	TRBV7-9	.	TGTGCCAGCAGCTTAGCGCTACTAGTGGGAGAGACCCAGTACTTC	CASSLALLVGETQYF
.	TRBJ2-5	TRBV15	.	TGTGCCACCAGCAGACGACTAGTGGCTGCCGAGACCCAGTACTTC	CATSRRLVAAETQYF
.	TRBJ2-2	TRBV6-4	once	TGTGCCAGCAGACTGGTTGGGGGGGCCGCCCTCGCGAACACCGGGGAGCTGTTTTTT	CASRLVGGAALANTGELFF
TRBD2	TRBJ2-1	TRBV28	few	TGTGCCAGCAGTTTATTCTTTGCGGGAGTAGCGCAGTTCTTC	CASSLFFAGVAQFF
TRBD1	TRBJ1-1	TRBV28	few	TGTGCCAGCAGTTCCTACCCTCGAACAGGGGATGGTGAAGCTTTCTTT	CASSSYPRTGDGEAFF
TRBD1	TRBJ2-5	TRBV7-2	.	TGTGCCAGCAGCTTACAACGCTGGGACAGGGGGCCGGAGACCCAGTACTTC	CASSLQRWDRGPETQYF
.	TRBJ2-7	TRBV7-9	.	TGTGCCAGCAGCCAACGTAGAAGTGACTCGACCTACGAGCAGTACTTC	CASSQRRSDSTYEQYF
.	TRBJ2-5	TRBV6-5	.	TGTGCCAGCAGTTATTATGGGGGGGCCGTGGAGACCCAGTACTTC	CASSYYGGAVETQYF
.	TRBJ2-3	TRBV29-1	.	TGCAGCGGGGCCACCATTGGTACAGATACGCAGTATTTT	CSGATIGTDTQYF
.	TRBJ2-7	TRBV30	.	TGTGCCTGCTATGGCCGGGACAACTCCTACGAGCAGTACTTC	CACYGRDNSYEQYF
TRBD1	TRBJ1-6	TRBV27	.	TGTGCCAGCAGTTACGGGACAGGGAAAAATTCACCCCTCCACTTT	CASSYGTGKNSPLHF
TRBD2	TRBJ2-3	TRBV10-3	.	TGTGCCACCACGTATGGATTTGCGGGAGGCACAGATACGCAGTATTTT	CATTYGFAGGTDTQYF
.	TRBJ2-3	TRBV6-5	.	TGTGCCAGCAGTTACAATGGCGGCAGCACAGATACGCAGTATTTT	CASSYNGGSTDTQYF
TRBD2	TRBJ2-3	TRBV13	.	TGTGCCAGCAGCACCGGACTAGCGGGGTCTAGCACAGATACGCAGTATTTT	CASSTGLAGSSTDTQYF
.	TRBJ1-6	TRBV7-2	.	TGTGCCAGCAGCCTACGCTCCTATAATTCACCCCTCCACTTT	CASSLRSYNSPLHF
.	TRBJ2-7	TRBV7-2	once	TGTGCCAGCAGCTTACGGCGGGAAAGCCTCTACGAGCAGTACTTC	CASSLRRESLYEQYF
.	TRBJ2-5	TRBV2	.	TGTGCCAGCAGCGAGCCAGAGGTTGGGTTCAAAGAGACCCAGTACTTC	CASSEPEVGFKETQYF
TRBD1	TRBJ1-5	TRBV30	.	TGTGCCTGGAGTTCACAGGGGGATCAGCCCCAGCATTTT	CAWSSQGDQPQHF
.	TRBJ1-4	TRBV11-2	.	TGTGCCAGCAGCGGAGGTGGAGATGAAAAACTGTTTTTT	CASSGGGDEKLFF